What follows are 24 T cell receptor beta chains derived from one specimen sequenced in a study of PD-L1 blockade in urothelial cancer. Clones were read by immunoSEQ multiplex PCR, and TCRdb kept only the in-frame ones, dropping some. Of 25,000 to 30,000 clones listed, approximately 81% are singletons. Time point given: peripheral blood 6 weeks after treatment start. The source was PBMCs, collected around atezolizumab (anti-PD-L1) treatment. Receptors originate from a man aged 65 to 85 with urothelial cancer.

The genes are TRBV18 and TRBJ1-3; D uncertain. CDR3 length equals 16 residues. Looked up from germline, CDR1 is KGHSH and CDR2 is LQKENI. Between the trimmed V and J ends, which lost 5 bases and 0 bases, there was a span of 14 bases. The CDR3 bases are TGTGCCAGCTCAACGTCGGGCGGGAGCTCTGGAAACACCATATATTTT. This encodes CASSTSGGSSGNTIYF.

This rearrangement joins TRBV5-1 to TRBJ1-3; perhaps TRBD1 as D (6 bases). Looked up from germline, CDR1 is SGHRS and CDR2 is YFSETQ. V was shortened by 0 bases and J by 1 base, with 11 bases between the two germline ends. The CDR3 sequence is 16 residues long. The CDR3 DNA is TGCGCCAGCAGCTTGGAGATGACAGGATCTGGAAACACCATATATTTT. Protein: CASSLEMTGSGNTIYF.

V gene TRBV2 combines with J gene TRBJ1-1; D might be TRBD1 (5 bases). V was trimmed by 2 bases and J by 5 bases, leaving 15 bases between them. The CDR3 is 15 amino acids. CDR1 SNHLY and CDR2 FYNNEI come from the germline V gene. Written as DNA, the CDR3 is TGTGCCAGCAGTGAATTTGGAGGGGAGTGGACTGAAGCTTTCTTT. This gives the protein CASSEFGGEWTEAFF. Using reference TRBV2 and TRBJ1-1 for the parts outside the CDR3, the full variable domain is EPEVTQTPSHQVTQMGQEVILRCVPISNHLYFYWYRQILGQKVEFLVSFYNNEISEKSEIFDDQFSVERPDGSNFTLKIRSTKLEDSAMYFCASSEFGGEWTEAFFGQGTRLTVV.

The gene calls are TRBV4-2 and TRBJ2-2; TRBD2 matches 8 bases. The CDR3 extends over 16 amino acids. With V trimmed by 1 base and J by 5 bases, 6 bases remained unmatched. The germline V gene encodes CDR1 LGHNA and CDR2 YNFKEQ. The DNA of the CDR3 is TGTGCCAGCAGCCAAGCTACTAGCGGAGGGACCGGGGAGCTGTTTTTT. It translates to CASSQATSGGTGELFF.

The V call is TRBV7-3, the J call TRBJ1-2; D unclear. CDR1 SGHTA and CDR2 FQGTGA come from the germline V gene. The V and J ends lost 1 base and 6 bases respectively, with 9 bases between them. The CDR3 has 13 residues. CDR3 sequence (DNA): TGTGCCAGCAGCTTAATTGAGATTAATGGCTACACCTTC. Amino acids: CASSLIEINGYTF.

The chain links TRBV7-9 to TRBJ2-3; 8 positions agree with TRBD2. The V gene's germline CDR1 is SEHNR and CDR2 FQNEAQ (reference sequence). The V segment lost 11 bases and the J segment 2 bases; nucleotides outside the gene matches: 15. The length of the CDR3 is 16 residues. The CDR3 DNA is TGTGCCGCGGCCTCTCGGGGGGGGGACGCCACAGATACGCAGTATTTT. It yields the protein CAAASRGGDATDTQYF.

The rearrangement links TRBV4-3 to TRBJ1-3; tentatively, D is TRBD1 (5 bases). V lost 4 bases and J lost 2, with 9 bases in between. Per the germline V gene, CDR1 is LGHNA and CDR2 is YSLEER. CDR3 length: 14 residues. The CDR3 bases are TGCGCCAGCAGCCGTGCAGGGCCTGGAAACACCATATATTTT. Its translation is CASSRAGPGNTIYF.

The chain combines TRBV4-1 with TRBJ2-7; D is ambiguous. The V and J ends lost 0 bases and 6 bases respectively, with 12 bases between them. CDR3 length: 14 amino acids. Germline values: CDR1 MGHRA, CDR2 YSYEKL. The CDR3 DNA sequence: TGCGCCAGCAGCCAAGAGCCCACTCTCCCCGAGCAGTACTTC. Translating it yields CASSQEPTLPEQYF.

V is TRBV7-2 and J is TRBJ1-2; 7 positions match TRBD1. Germline loops: CDR1 SGHTA, CDR2 FQGNSA. The CDR3 is 14 amino acids. Trimming cost V 3 bases and J 5 bases; bases outside gene matches: 6. The CDR3 DNA sequence: TGTGCCAGCAGCTTCCAACAGGGGTCGTATGGCTACACCTTC. Protein product: CASSFQQGSYGYTF.

The chain carries TRBV6-5 and TRBJ2-3; TRBD2 might be the D (5 bases). Germline V gene data show CDR1 as MNHEY and CDR2 as SVGAGI. The V gene lost 6 bases and the J gene lost 5 bases, with 15 bases spanning the gap. The CDR3 has 14 residues. The CDR3 here is CASREGGVLDTQYF. For the CDR3, the DNA is TGTGCCAGCAGAGAGGGCGGAGTTTTAGATACGCAGTATTTT.

This chain connects TRBV4-2 to TRBJ2-7; 14 nucleotides align to TRBD2. Germline-derived CDR1 and CDR2 are LGHNA and YNFKEQ. The V gene end was trimmed by 4 bases and the J gene end by 5 bases; junction bases not matched to a gene: 4. CDR3 length: 15 amino acids. The CDR3 here is CASSPGLAGGDEQYF. The CDR3 DNA is TGTGCCAGCAGCCCCGGACTAGCGGGAGGAGACGAGCAGTACTTC.

This sequence joins TRBV13 and TRBJ1-1; D is possibly TRBD1 (6 bases). This CDR3 is built from 15 residues. Germline loops: CDR1 PRHDT, CDR2 FYEKMQ (reference sequence). With 1 base removed from V and 7 bases from J, the gap between germline ends came to 16 bases. The chain's CDR3 is CASSLDPKQGFEAFF. The DNA of the CDR3 is TGTGCCAGCAGCTTAGACCCAAAACAGGGTTTTGAAGCTTTCTTT.

CDR3 nucleotides: TGCGCCAGCAGCTTGGGGACATTCCAAGAGACCCAGTACTTC. Translating gives CASSLGTFQETQYF. The chain employs TRBV5-1 and TRBJ2-5; a possible D gene is TRBD1 (5 bases). V lost 0 bases, J lost 1 base, and 7 bases lay in between. Germline V gene data show CDR1 as SGHRS and CDR2 as YFSETQ. This CDR3 is built from 14 residues.

The rearrangement joins TRBV10-2 to TRBJ2-3, with D perhaps TRBD2 (5 bases). Germline CDR1 and CDR2: WSHSY and SAAADI. CDR3 size: 12 residues. V lost 4 bases, J lost 6 bases, and 8 bases lay in between. CDR3 sequence: CASSAERDTQYF. In nucleotides, the CDR3 is TGCGCCAGCAGTGCGGAGCGGGATACGCAGTATTTT.

This sequence joins TRBV7-2 and TRBJ2-5, with 9 bases lining up with TRBD1. V lost 4 bases, J lost 5 bases, and 8 bases stayed unmatched. The CDR3 is made up of 15 amino acids. Per germline, CDR1 SGHTA and CDR2 FQGNSA. The CDR3 spells CASSSDRGVWETQYF. The CDR3 coding sequence is TGTGCCAGCAGCTCGGACAGGGGAGTATGGGAGACCCAGTACTTC.

The chain recombines TRBV19 with TRBJ2-1; 13 nucleotides line up with TRBD2. This CDR3 has 16 residues. Unmatched junction bases numbered 5, after V lost 5 bases and J lost 4 bases. In germline, CDR1 is LNHDA, CDR2 SQIVND (reference sequence). Written as DNA, the CDR3 is TGTGCCAGTAGTTTGGGACTAGCGGGGATGTACAATGAGCAGTTCTTC. Protein: CASSLGLAGMYNEQFF.

This clone was seen once. This chain links TRBV19 with TRBJ1-4; perhaps TRBD1 as D (6 bases). This CDR3 contains 19 residues. V was pared by 5 bases and J by 7 bases, with 29 bases between. Germline V gene data show CDR1 as LNHDA and CDR2 as SQIVND (reference sequence). The CDR3 nucleotides are TGTGCCAGTAGTGCCTCTGGACCCCGGGACACCTTCAGGAGTGAAAAACTGTTTTTT. Its translation: CASSASGPRDTFRSEKLFF.

A note on this clone: A junction end diverges from the germline sequence, so it may reflect a read error. The rearrangement links TRBV5-8 to TRBJ1-2; D unresolved. CDR1 is SGHTS and CDR2 is YDEGEE in the germline V gene. The CDR3 contains 11 residues. CDR3 region: CASSLVHIVAF. CDR3 bases: TGTGCCAGCAGCTTGGTCCACATCGTCGCCTTC.

This sequence joins TRBV2 and TRBJ2-1; D remains ambiguous. The CDR3 runs to 11 residues. Germline CDR1 SNHLY, CDR2 FYNNEI. The V end lost 5 bases, the J end lost 6 bases, and 5 bases lay between the germline ends. CDR3 residues: CASSYFNEQFF. The DNA of the CDR3 is TGTGCCAGCAGTTACTTCAATGAGCAGTTCTTC.

This chain joins TRBV12-5 and TRBJ2-7, with D possibly matching TRBD2 (5 bases). V was cut by 1 base and J by 9 bases, with 16 bases left in between. The CDR3 sequence is 14 residues long. Germline CDR1 reads LGHNT; CDR2 reads FRNRAP. DNA for the CDR3: TGTGCTAGTGGTTTGGCAGCTCAGAGGGTTGGGCAGTACTTC. It encodes CASGLAAQRVGQYF.

The chain carries TRBV19 and TRBJ2-1; D not certain. This CDR3 spans 17 amino acids. Germline lookup yields CDR1 LNHDA and CDR2 SQIVND (reference sequence). V was clipped by 3 bases and J by 0 bases, with 15 bases between them. The DNA for the CDR3 is TGTGCCAGTAGTATCTACGCGACTCTCAGCTCCTACAATGAGCAGTTCTTC. As protein: CASSIYATLSSYNEQFF.

The chain carries TRBV7-9 and TRBJ1-2, with 7 positions matching TRBD1. Germline assignment: CDR1 SEHNR and CDR2 FQNEAQ (reference sequence). Unmatched junction bases numbered 11, after V lost 5 bases and J lost 8 bases. The CDR3 contains 14 residues. The CDR3 here is CASSLLATGEGYTF. DNA for the CDR3: TGTGCCAGCAGCCTACTTGCAACAGGGGAGGGCTACACCTTC. Full variable domain (outside the CDR3, taken from reference TRBV7-9 and TRBJ1-2): DTGVSQNPRHKITKRGQNVTFRCDPISEHNRLYWYRQTLGQGPEFLTYFQNEAQLEKSRLLSDRFSAERPKGSFSTLEIQRTEQGDSAMYLCASSLLATGEGYTFGSGTRLTVV.

The V gene is TRBV7-3, the J gene TRBJ2-2; D gene uncertain. Trimming removed 4 bases from V and 1 base from J, with 13 bases in between. CDR1 and CDR2 (germline): SGHTA, FQGTGA. The CDR3 is 16 residues long. The CDR3: CASSSQRLENTGELFF. CDR3 DNA: TGTGCCAGCAGCTCACAGAGATTAGAGAACACCGGGGAGCTGTTTTTT.

This chain connects TRBV5-1 to TRBJ2-5; D might be TRBD2 (7 bases). This CDR3 has 15 residues. Germline V gene data show CDR1 as SGHRS and CDR2 as YFSETQ. Trimming pared 2 bases from V and 1 base from J, leaving 12 bases between. DNA of the CDR3: TGCGCCAGCAGCTTCGGGGGGCCGCTCCAAGAGACCCAGTACTTC. Amino acids: CASSFGGPLQETQYF.